The present TCR beta chain was sequenced within a study of graft-versus-host responses after intestinal transplantation. About the study: Each transplant was multivisceral, liver-intestinal, or isolated intestinal. Tacrolimus plus steroids were given to all recipients for about 3 years, preceded by anti-thymocyte globulin induction.

Post-reaction, proliferating CD3+CD4+ and CD3+CD8+ responders (CFSE-low) were sorted. The V and J ends lost 4 bases and 5 bases, in that order; junction bases with no gene match: 8. CDR1 and CDR2 (germline): SNHLY, FYNNEI. CDR3 size: 15 residues. Some clones are missing from TCRdb's copy, which holds only in-frame ones; the method was immunoSEQ multiplex PCR. In the table there are some 14,000 clones, 25% to 30% of which are singletons. The sequenced sample was alloreactive CD4+ T cells from a mixed lymphocyte reaction culture, obtained before intestinal transplant. Subset defined: CFSE-low proliferating T cells sorted from roughly six-day pre-transplant mixed lymphocyte reaction (GvH or HvG direction). The sequence was collected from a human patient who received an intestinal transplant. V is TRBV2 and J is TRBJ2-1, with 7 bases matching TRBD1. The chain's CDR3 is CASSVEGGLDNEQFF. The CDR3, as DNA: TGTGCCAGCAGTGTCGAAGGGGGCCTAGACAATGAGCAGTTCTTC.